The subject of this entry is one TCR beta chain. The sample originates from a study of cytomegalovirus exposure and HLA in healthy donors. TCRdb keeps only in-frame clones here, not all; method: immunoSEQ multiplex PCR. The sample has roughly 310,000 clones; roughly 86% are singletons. The V gene's germline CDR1 is SGHDN and CDR2 FVKESK. J lost 4 bases, V lost 4 bases, and 7 bases had no gene match. CDR3 size: 15 residues. Sequencing was performed on PBMCs. The V and J genes are TRBV14 and TRBJ2-3, with 8 bases that match TRBD2. The TCR was taken from a young man in good health and CMV-seronegative. Here the CDR3 reads CASSPRTSYADTQYF. DNA for the CDR3: TGTGCCAGCAGCCCTCGGACTAGCTACGCAGATACGCAGTATTTT.